A single sample is the source of the 10 T cell receptor beta chains below, sequenced in a study of T-cell memory formation after mild COVID-19. TCRdb itself ran the 5' RACE reads through MiXCR, one entry per CDR3 protein. The sample holds approximately 490,000 distinct CDR3 sequences, roughly 20% seen once. Sequenced: PBMCs or a T cell subset sorted from them (not recorded which). These receptor sequences come from an adult woman who had mild COVID-19 (a few samples of this study predate the infection). Cell type and time point are not known.

V is TRBV6-5 and J is TRBJ2-7, with 8 bases that match TRBD1. The germline V gene has CDR1 MNHEY and CDR2 SVGAGI. V shed 7 bases and J 2 bases; nucleotides not matched to a gene: 4. The CDR3 consists of 13 residues. The DNA for the CDR3 is TGTGCCAGCATGCACAGGGGGGCCTACGAGCAGTACTTC. Translation gives CASMHRGAYEQYF.

CDR3 bases: TGTGCCAGCAGCCCCACTAGCGGGGGCCTCACCGGGGAGCTGTTTTTT. Residues: CASSPTSGGLTGELFF. The V gene is TRBV3-1, the J gene TRBJ2-2, with 11 bases aligning to TRBD2. V lost 4 bases to trimming and J lost 4 bases; unmatched junction nucleotides: 5. CDR1 is LGHDT, CDR2 YNNKEL, per germline (reference sequence). This CDR3 spans 16 amino acids.

This clonotype was counted only a few times. The chain employs TRBV6-6 and TRBJ1-4; 9 bases map to TRBD1. CDR1 is MNHNY, CDR2 SVGAGI, per germline (reference sequence). With V trimmed by 2 bases and J by 4 bases, 5 bases remained unmatched. The CDR3 contains 16 residues. CDR3 sequence (DNA): TGTGCCAGCAGTTACCCGGGACAGGGTGGTAATGAAAAACTGTTTTTT. Translated, it gives CASSYPGQGGNEKLFF.

This clonotype was detected only a few times. The chain has TRBV6-5 and TRBJ2-7; TRBD2 agrees at 8 bases. The CDR3 runs to 16 residues. With 0 bases clipped from V and 2 bases from J, the junction kept 6 bases outside the gene matches. Per germline, CDR1 MNHEY and CDR2 SVGAGI. The DNA for the CDR3 is TGTGCCAGCAGTTACTCGAATTTGCGGGGGGCCTACGAGCAGTACTTC. This encodes CASSYSNLRGAYEQYF.

The table lists this clonotype with a count of one. The chain has TRBV4-1 and TRBJ1-1; TRBD1 is a possible D gene (6 bases). This CDR3 is built from 13 residues. V gave up 5 bases and J gave up 4 bases, with 11 bases separating them. Germline V lookup: CDR1 MGHRA, CDR2 YSYEKL. The CDR3 sequence: CASSSDSTTEAFF. The CDR3 nucleotides are TGCGCCAGCAGCTCGGACAGTACCACTGAAGCTTTCTTT.

The chain is built from TRBV20-1 and TRBJ2-5, with TRBD2 identical over 8 bases. Germline V gives CDR1 DFQATT, CDR2 SNEGSKA (reference sequence). The length of the CDR3 is 15 residues. V shed 5 bases and J 5 bases; nucleotides not matched to a gene: 13. The DNA of the CDR3 is TGCAGTGCTTCCCGGGGGGGTCTCGGCCGTGAGACCCAGTACTTC. Its protein is CSASRGGLGRETQYF.

Here the CDR3 DNA reads TGTGCCAGCTCACCGTCCAGGGATCAGCCCCAGCATTTT. Protein product: CASSPSRDQPQHF. The chain has TRBV18 and TRBJ1-5; D may be TRBD1 (5 bases). Trimming shortened V by 3 bases and J by 5 bases, and 8 bases separated the two germline ends. The CDR3 is made up of 13 amino acids. The germline V gene has CDR1 KGHSH and CDR2 LQKENI.

This rearrangement joins TRBV10-3 to TRBJ1-5; the match to TRBD1 covers 7 bases. The CDR3 sequence is 17 residues long. Losses at the gene ends were 0 bases for V and 1 base for J; bases not matched to a gene: 6. Germline V gene sequence: CDR1 ENHRY, CDR2 SYGVKD. The CDR3 is CAISESMRQGSNQPQHF. Here the CDR3 DNA reads TGTGCCATCAGTGAGTCGATGAGACAGGGAAGCAATCAGCCCCAGCATTTT.

This chain joins TRBV20-1 and TRBJ2-7; 8 nucleotides line up with TRBD2. Looked up from germline, CDR1 is DFQATT and CDR2 is SNEGSKA (reference sequence). V shed 2 bases, J shed 2 bases, and the junction held 5 bases outside the gene matches. There are 14 residues in the CDR3. This chain's CDR3 is CSARLAGFAYEQYF. In DNA, the CDR3 is TGCAGTGCTAGACTAGCGGGTTTTGCCTACGAGCAGTACTTC.

The rearrangement joins TRBV5-4 to TRBJ2-2; D may be TRBD1 (6 bases). The CDR3 contains 14 residues. V lost 7 bases and J lost 6, with 16 bases in between. The germline V gene has CDR1 SGHNT and CDR2 YYREEE (reference sequence). The CDR3, as DNA: TGTGCCAGCGGTTCACAGGGTACATCCGGGGAGCTGTTTTTT. It is translated as CASGSQGTSGELFF.